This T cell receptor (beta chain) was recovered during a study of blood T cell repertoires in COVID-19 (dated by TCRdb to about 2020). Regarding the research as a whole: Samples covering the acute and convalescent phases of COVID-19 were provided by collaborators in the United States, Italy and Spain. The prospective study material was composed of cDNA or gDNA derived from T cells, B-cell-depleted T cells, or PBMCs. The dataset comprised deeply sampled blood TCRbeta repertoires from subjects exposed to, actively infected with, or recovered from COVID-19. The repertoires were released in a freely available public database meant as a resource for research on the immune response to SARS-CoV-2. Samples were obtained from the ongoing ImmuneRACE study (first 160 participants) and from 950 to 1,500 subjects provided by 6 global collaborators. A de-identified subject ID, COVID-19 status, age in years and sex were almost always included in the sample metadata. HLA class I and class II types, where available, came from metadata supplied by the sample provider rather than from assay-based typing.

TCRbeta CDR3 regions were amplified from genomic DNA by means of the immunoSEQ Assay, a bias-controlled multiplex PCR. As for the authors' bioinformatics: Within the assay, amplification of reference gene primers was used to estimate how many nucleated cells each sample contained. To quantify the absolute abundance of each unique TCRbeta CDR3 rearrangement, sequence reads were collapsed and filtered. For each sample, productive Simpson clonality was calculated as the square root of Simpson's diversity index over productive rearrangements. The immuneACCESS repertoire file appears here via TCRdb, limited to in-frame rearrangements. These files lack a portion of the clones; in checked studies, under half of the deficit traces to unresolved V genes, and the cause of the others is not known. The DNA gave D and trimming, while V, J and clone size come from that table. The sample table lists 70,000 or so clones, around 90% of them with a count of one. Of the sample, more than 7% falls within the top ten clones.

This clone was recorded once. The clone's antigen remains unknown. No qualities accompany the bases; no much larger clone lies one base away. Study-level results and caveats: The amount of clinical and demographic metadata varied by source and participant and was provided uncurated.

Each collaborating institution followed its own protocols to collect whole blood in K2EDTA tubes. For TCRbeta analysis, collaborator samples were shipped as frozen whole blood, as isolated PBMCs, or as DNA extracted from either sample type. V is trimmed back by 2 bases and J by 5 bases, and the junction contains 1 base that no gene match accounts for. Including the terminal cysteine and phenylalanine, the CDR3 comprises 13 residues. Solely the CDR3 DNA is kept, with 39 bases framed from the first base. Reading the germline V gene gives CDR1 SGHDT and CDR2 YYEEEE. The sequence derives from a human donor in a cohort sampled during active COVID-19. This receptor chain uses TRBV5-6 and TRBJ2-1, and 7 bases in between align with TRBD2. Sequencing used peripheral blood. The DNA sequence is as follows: TGTGCCAGCAGCTTCGGGGGGAACAATGAGCAGTTCTTC. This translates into CASSFGGNNEQFF.